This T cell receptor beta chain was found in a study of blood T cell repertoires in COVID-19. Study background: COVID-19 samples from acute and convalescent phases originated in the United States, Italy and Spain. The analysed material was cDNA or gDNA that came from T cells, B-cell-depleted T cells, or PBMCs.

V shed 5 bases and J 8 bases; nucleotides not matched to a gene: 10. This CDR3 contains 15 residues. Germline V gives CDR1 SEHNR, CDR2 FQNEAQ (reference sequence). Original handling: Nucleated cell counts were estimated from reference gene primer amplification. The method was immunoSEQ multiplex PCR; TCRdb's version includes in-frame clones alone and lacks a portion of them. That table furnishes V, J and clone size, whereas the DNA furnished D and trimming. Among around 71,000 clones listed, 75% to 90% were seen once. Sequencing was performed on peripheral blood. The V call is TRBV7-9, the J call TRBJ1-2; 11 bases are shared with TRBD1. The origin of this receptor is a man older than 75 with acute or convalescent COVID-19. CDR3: CASSQPGTGGRGYTF. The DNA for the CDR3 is TGTGCCAGCAGCCAACCCGGGACAGGGGGGAGAGGCTACACCTTC.